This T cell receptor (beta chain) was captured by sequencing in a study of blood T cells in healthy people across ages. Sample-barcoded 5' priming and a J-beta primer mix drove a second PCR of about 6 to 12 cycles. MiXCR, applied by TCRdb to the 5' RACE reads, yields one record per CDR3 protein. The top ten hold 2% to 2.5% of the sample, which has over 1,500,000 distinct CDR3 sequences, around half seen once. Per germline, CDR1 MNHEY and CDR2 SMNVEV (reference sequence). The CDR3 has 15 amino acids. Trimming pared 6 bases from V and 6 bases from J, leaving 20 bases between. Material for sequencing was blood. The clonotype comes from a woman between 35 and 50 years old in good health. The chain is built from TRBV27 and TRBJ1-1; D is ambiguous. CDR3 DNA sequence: TGTGCCAGCAGACTACGTCCAGACTTGGGGTCTGAAGCTTTCTTT. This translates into CASRLRPDLGSEAFF.